The rows below give T cell receptor beta chains drawn from one sample of a study of blood T cell repertoires in COVID-19. Only in-frame clones appear in the TCRdb table, and some are missing; sequencing was by immunoSEQ multiplex PCR. The sample lists 300,000 to 350,000 clones, approximately 90% seen once, with 6.5% to 8% in the top ten. Sequences were obtained from peripheral blood. The source of these receptors is a woman aged 25 to 45 with COVID-19, enrolled during active disease. Both conserved end residues are trimmed from each CDR3.

V gene	J gene	CDR3 protein
TRBV5-1	TRBJ2-5	ASSGQGAEETQY
TRBV5-5	TRBJ1-1	ASRALPDRRDTEAF
TRBV19	TRBJ1-1	ASSIGQAKSAAF
TRBV5-4	TRBJ2-5	ASSLTSVQETQY
TRBV14	TRBJ1-1	ASRYTGTGDEAF
TRBV7-3	TRBJ2-1	ASSPPTRNEQF
TRBV11-2	TRBJ2-2	ASSFLNRVVGELF
TRBV28	TRBJ2-7	ASSLSSYEQY
TRBV29-1	TRBJ1-3	SALSPTTGNTIY
TRBV2	TRBJ2-2	ASLGAGTGELF
TRBV21-1	TRBJ2-7	ASRRGTNEQY
TRBV14	TRBJ2-5	ASSQVPGTDQETQY
TRBV7-8	TRBJ1-2	ASSPGQLYGYT
TRBV7-2	TRBJ2-1	ASRPGTSNKAYNEQF
TRBV18	TRBJ2-7	ASSRSGYEQY
TRBV28	TRBJ1-2	ASSPQGTYGYT
TRBV30	TRBJ2-1	AWSPIGGYNEQF
TRBV7-6	TRBJ2-1	ATGGTSDYNEQF
TRBV5-6	TRBJ2-7	ASSLTAQRVPYEQY
TRBV6-5	TRBJ2-1	ASSYSKDSYNEQF
TRBV2	TRBJ2-5	ASTGQGPGGTQY
TRBV29-1	TRBJ2-3	SGKGVQTDTQY
TRBV11-3	TRBJ2-5	ASSLGTAVQETQY
TRBV6-5	TRBJ2-3	ASSSRDRGSGDTQY
TRBV6-4	TRBJ1-1	ASSVEGGNTEAF
TRBV5-1	TRBJ2-5	ASSLELAGGQETQY
TRBV5-4	TRBJ2-7	ASSGSSYEQY
TRBV7-6	TRBJ2-5	ASRYRVGETQY
TRBV4-1	TRBJ2-3	ASRRTSGSLDTQY
TRBV9	TRBJ1-1	ASSVGTDYEAF
TRBV4-2	TRBJ2-1	ASSQERREAEYEQF
TRBV28	TRBJ1-5	ASSFRGSQPQH